These 32 T cell receptor beta chains originate from one sample sequenced in a study of regulatory T cells in long-lasting Graves disease (dated by TCRdb to the early 2020s). Receptors were amplified or captured by multiplex PCR. Sequencing instrument: Illumina HiSeq 4000. CDR3 regions were amplified by Arm-PCR with iRepertoire HTBI primers to construct TCR beta libraries. The public reads were quality trimmed at Q25 with fastp and then assembled into clones with MiXCR by TCRdb, keeping productive beta chains. Identical CDR3 proteins give one entry, which carries the most common genes and DNA. Counted in this sample were about 400,000 distinct CDR3 sequences; around 21% of them appeared once. Clones ranked in the top ten supply less than 25% of the sample. The sample's time point label, decoded: persistent/refractory GD, antithyroid drugs over 5 years with positive TRAb. For both TCR sequencing and RNA sequencing, RNA was extracted from PBMCs in TRIzol.

The starting material was peripheral blood mononuclear cells (PBMCs), obtained when the disease was refractory, from a patient treated with antithyroid drugs. These receptors were taken from a female donor with Graves disease.

The V call is TRBV7-9, the J call TRBJ1-3; D is unresolved. V was clipped by 1 base and J by 0 bases, with 4 bases between them. Germline CDR1 and CDR2: SEHNR and FQNEAQ (reference sequence). The length of the CDR3 is 14 residues. The CDR3 DNA reads TGTGCCAGCAGCTTAGGTATCTCTGGAAACACCATATATTTT. It encodes CASSLGISGNTIYF.

There are a few counts of this clonotype. The chain carries TRBV27 and TRBJ2-2; D is unclear. The CDR3 runs to 14 residues. Looked up from germline, CDR1 is MNHEY and CDR2 is SMNVEV (reference sequence). V was clipped by 7 bases and J by 0 bases, with 9 bases between them. The CDR3: CASKALTNTGELFF. Here the CDR3 DNA reads TGTGCCAGCAAAGCCCTCACGAACACCGGGGAGCTGTTTTTT.

Of note for this clonotype: This may arise from a read error, as a much more abundant clone is one base away. The chain links TRBV12-3 or TRBV12-4 to TRBJ2-7; D may be TRBD2 (6 bases). CDR3 size: 12 residues. This CDR3 is CASSRESYGQYF. In DNA form, the CDR3 reads TGTGCCAGCAGTCGGGAGTCTTACGGGCAGTACTTC.

This clonotype came up many times. This chain uses TRBV6-1 with TRBJ1-5; 7 bases agree with TRBD1. Trimming cost V 7 bases and J 2 bases; bases outside gene matches: 14. Germline assignment: CDR1 MNHNS and CDR2 SASEGT. The CDR3 contains 17 residues. The CDR3 nucleotides read TGTGCCAGCACCCTACGCCCCGGACAGGTCGGCAATCAGCCCCAGCATTTT. This translates into CASTLRPGQVGNQPQHF.

This clonotype showed up many times. This chain uses TRBV11-2 with TRBJ2-5; D might be TRBD1 or TRBD2, each matching 6 bases. The CDR3 length is 16 residues. V shed 5 bases and J shed 4 bases, with 20 bases lying between them. Germline V gives CDR1 SGHAT, CDR2 FQNNGV. In DNA form, the CDR3 reads TGTGCCAGCAGCCTCGGGGGTGTCAGGGGAAGAGAGACCCAGTACTTC. It translates to CASSLGGVRGRETQYF. Together with reference TRBV11-2 and TRBJ2-5, the CDR3 gives the full variable domain: EAGVAQSPRYKIIEKRQSVAFWCNPISGHATLYWYQQILGQGPKLLIQFQNNGVVDDSQLPKDRFSAERLKGVDSTLKIQPAKLEDSAVYLCASSLGGVRGRETQYFGPGTRLLVL.

This clonotype has only a few counts. The V call is TRBV7-2, the J call TRBJ2-7; the D gene is possibly TRBD1 (6 bases). The germline gives CDR1 SGHTA, CDR2 FQGNSA. This CDR3 contains 16 residues. V was cut by 1 base and J by 5 bases, with 18 bases left in between. CDR3 sequence (DNA): TGTGCCAGCAGCTTAGGAGTCTCGGCCAGGGGCAACGAGCAGTACTTC. It yields the protein CASSLGVSARGNEQYF.

This clonotype occurred many times. The chain is built from TRBV12-3 or TRBV12-4 and TRBJ2-7; possibly TRBD1 or TRBD2 for D (5 bases each). Trimming shortened V by 6 bases and J by 0 bases, and 12 bases separated the two germline ends. The CDR3 totals 14 residues. The CDR3 spells CASRPGPSSYEQYF. The CDR3 nucleotides read TGTGCCAGCAGGCCGGGACCGAGCTCCTACGAGCAGTACTTC.

This clonotype has a count of ten or more. This chain joins TRBV6-2 or TRBV6-3 and TRBJ2-3; D gene uncertain. Per the germline V gene, CDR1 is MNHEY and CDR2 is SVGEGT. Trimming cost V 0 bases and J 0 bases, with 13 bases left between them. The CDR3 consists of 17 residues. The CDR3 DNA sequence: TGTGCCAGCAGTTACTCTGGGATAACGACTAGCACAGATACGCAGTATTTT. Translated, it gives CASSYSGITTSTDTQYF.

This clonotype turned up a few times. This chain connects TRBV6-1 to TRBJ1-1; the match to TRBD1 covers 12 bases. The germline CDR1 and CDR2 sequences are MNHNS and SASEGT. CDR3 length: 16 residues. V lost 6 bases to trimming and J lost 7 bases; unmatched junction nucleotides: 12. The chain's CDR3 is CASRRPGTGGAGEAFF. CDR3 sequence (DNA): TGTGCCAGCAGGCGACCCGGGACAGGGGGCGCCGGTGAAGCTTTCTTT.

The rearrangement uses TRBV5-6 and TRBJ2-7; D might be TRBD1 or TRBD2, each matching 5 bases. The length of the CDR3 is 15 residues. Germline V gives CDR1 SGHDT, CDR2 YYEEEE. V was clipped by 1 base and J by 0 bases, with 11 bases between them. CDR3 sequence reads: CASSLWGSRSYEQYF. The CDR3 DNA reads as TGTGCCAGCAGCTTGTGGGGGAGTCGCTCCTACGAGCAGTACTTC.

The chain carries TRBV15 and TRBJ1-5, with 10 bases lining up with TRBD1. Germline V gene lookup returns CDR1 LNHNV and CDR2 YYDKDF (reference sequence). The CDR3 is made up of 19 amino acids. The V segment lost 0 bases and the J segment 2 bases; nucleotides outside the gene matches: 10. The CDR3 DNA sequence: TGTGCCACCAGCAGAGATTTACGAGGACAGGGGGGAGGCAATCAGCCCCAGCATTTT. Its protein product is CATSRDLRGQGGGNQPQHF.

The sample holds a few counts of this clonotype. The chain has TRBV5-1 and TRBJ1-2, with 9 bases fitting TRBD1. Germline values: CDR1 SGHRS, CDR2 YFSETQ. CDR3 length: 17 amino acids. With V trimmed by 4 bases and J by 2 bases, 12 bases remained unmatched. The CDR3 DNA follows: TGCGCCAGCAGCCCTACGTCGGACAGGGGCCACAACTATGGCTACACCTTC. Translation gives CASSPTSDRGHNYGYTF. Looking up the rest from reference TRBV5-1 and TRBJ1-2 gives the full variable domain: KAGVTQTPRYLIKTRGQQVTLSCSPISGHRSVSWYQQTPGQGLQFLFEYFSETQRNKGNFPGRFSGRQFSNSRSEMNVSTLELGDSALYLCASSPTSDRGHNYGYTFGSGTRLTVV.

The CDR3 DNA reads as TGTGCCAGCAGACCTGGACTAGCGGGAGTGGGCCGCACAGATACGCAGTATTTT. Protein product: CASRPGLAGVGRTDTQYF. This chain links TRBV6-1 with TRBJ2-3, with 13 bases lining up with TRBD2. Germline CDR1 is MNHNS and CDR2 is SASEGT. The CDR3 contains 18 residues. J lost 1 base, V lost 6 bases, and 10 bases had no gene match.

This clonotype appeared many times. The rearrangement links TRBV6-1 to TRBJ1-1; no reliable D call. The CDR3 extends over 13 amino acids. Trimming removed 6 bases at V and 0 bases at J, with 8 bases between. Germline V lookup: CDR1 MNHNS, CDR2 SASEGT. CDR3 sequence reads: CASSNMMNTEAFF. For the CDR3, the DNA is TGTGCCAGCAGCAATATGATGAACACTGAAGCTTTCTTT.

This chain joins TRBV10-3 and TRBJ1-2; a possible D gene is TRBD1 (5 bases). This CDR3 has 13 residues. Per germline, CDR1 ENHRY and CDR2 SYGVKD. Trimming shortened V by 8 bases and J by 0 bases, and 10 bases separated the two germline ends. CDR3 in amino acids: CAIRDGANYGYTF. The CDR3, as DNA: TGTGCCATCCGGGACGGAGCTAACTATGGCTACACCTTC.

This clonotype was counted many times. This chain joins TRBV2 and TRBJ1-4, with D uncertain. CDR1 is SNHLY and CDR2 is FYNNEI in the germline V gene. The length of the CDR3 is 12 residues. The V end lost 10 bases, the J end lost 8 bases, and 14 bases lay between the germline ends. This CDR3 is CAIRELGEKLFF. The CDR3 DNA sequence: TGTGCCATCCGGGAGTTAGGAGAAAAACTGTTTTTT.

In its sample, this clonotype was seen a few times. The chain has TRBV29-1 and TRBJ2-1; the D is unclear. Per the germline V gene, CDR1 is SQVTM and CDR2 is ANQGSEA. CDR3 length: 13 residues. V lost 6 bases and J 0 bases, leaving 9 bases between the germline ends. CDR3 in amino acids: CSVYFHSYNEQFF. The CDR3 DNA is TGCAGCGTCTATTTTCACTCCTACAATGAGCAGTTCTTC.

The chain joins TRBV6-2 or TRBV6-3 to TRBJ2-7; D is ambiguous. Germline V gives CDR1 MNHEY, CDR2 SVGEGT. Trimming removed 8 bases at V and 0 bases at J, with 14 bases between. The CDR3 runs to 14 residues. CDR3 bases: TGTGCCAGCCGGTACCTAGATTCCTCCTACGAGCAGTACTTC. This sequence encodes CASRYLDSSYEQYF.

Many counts were recorded for this clonotype. V and J are TRBV28 and TRBJ1-6, with 9 bases lining up with TRBD1. The CDR3 has 15 residues. The V and J ends lost 6 bases and 14 bases, in that order; junction bases with no gene match: 14. Germline lookup yields CDR1 MDHEN and CDR2 SYDVKM. The CDR3, as DNA: TGTGCCAGCAGGACCGGCGGGACAGGGAGTGAGGCCCTCCACTTT. Translation gives CASRTGGTGSEALHF.

This clonotype turned up a few times. The chain links TRBV6-1 to TRBJ2-7; TRBD2 matches at 15 bases. V shed 6 bases and J 5 bases; nucleotides not matched to a gene: 14. Germline V gives CDR1 MNHNS, CDR2 SASEGT. There are 18 residues in the CDR3. Here the CDR3 DNA reads TGTGCCAGCAGCCACAGGACTAGCGGGAGGGCCCGCGCCCACGAGCAGTACTTC. The encoded protein is CASSHRTSGRARAHEQYF.

On this clonotype: A single base separates this from a much larger clone, so it may be a read error. The chain is built from TRBV5-1 and TRBJ2-5, with D maybe TRBD1 (7 bases). TRBJ2-1 matches the DNA end more closely, so the J call is doubtful. This CDR3 spans 15 amino acids. The germline CDR1 and CDR2 sequences are SGHRS and YFSETQ. CDR3 DNA sequence: TGCGCCAGCAGCCCCCAGGGGGGCGGGACCTACGAGCAGTTCTTC. This gives the protein CASSPQGGGTYEQFF.

This clonotype was recorded at least ten times. The rearrangement links TRBV2 to TRBJ1-5; no reliable D call. The CDR3 extends over 13 amino acids. The V gene's germline CDR1 is SNHLY and CDR2 FYNNEI. V lost 4 bases and J lost 3, with 7 bases in between. CDR3 in amino acids: CASSGYNNQPQHF. The CDR3 bases are TGTGCCAGCAGTGGATATAACAATCAGCCCCAGCATTTT.

The chain is built from TRBV29-1 and TRBJ1-2; 7 nucleotides match TRBD1. With V trimmed by 2 bases and J by 2 bases, 5 bases remained unmatched. In germline, CDR1 is SQVTM, CDR2 ANQGSEA. CDR3 length: 14 amino acids. The CDR3: CSVELWTGNYGYTF. CDR3 sequence (DNA): TGCAGCGTTGAATTGTGGACAGGAAACTATGGCTACACCTTC. The entire variable domain, with the rest obtained from reference TRBV29-1 and TRBJ1-2, is as follows: SAVISQKPSRDICQRGTSLTIQCQVDSQVTMMFWYRQQPGQSLTLIATANQGSEATYESGFVIDKFPISRPNLTFSTLTVSNMSPEDSSIYLCSVELWTGNYGYTFGSGTRLTVV.

This clonotype was recorded a few times. V and J are TRBV6-5 and TRBJ2-5; TRBD2 agrees at 8 bases. The CDR3 extends over 16 amino acids. Germline V gives CDR1 MNHEY, CDR2 SVGAGI. Unmatched junction bases numbered 8, after V lost 2 bases and J lost 3 bases. For the CDR3, the DNA is TGTGCCAGCAGTTACCCTCAGGGGCGGGGGGAAGAGACCCAGTACTTC. Encoded protein: CASSYPQGRGEETQYF.

There are a few counts of this clonotype. As DNA, the CDR3 is TGTGCCAGCAGTCCCTACCGGACAGCGAACACTGAAGCTTTCTTT. Translated: CASSPYRTANTEAFF. V gene TRBV27 combines with J gene TRBJ1-1, with D possibly TRBD1 on 6 matching bases. This CDR3 contains 15 residues. Between the trimmed V and J ends, which lost 5 bases and 1 base, there was a span of 14 bases. Per germline, CDR1 MNHEY and CDR2 SMNVEV (reference sequence).

This clonotype came up many times. This sequence joins TRBV28 and TRBJ1-5; weak D call: TRBD1 (5 bases). From germline, CDR1 is MDHEN and CDR2 SYDVKM. This CDR3 has 13 residues. Trimming cost V 7 bases and J 6 bases, with 13 bases left between them. CDR3 in amino acids: CASTRGVGQPQHF. The DNA for the CDR3 is TGTGCCAGCACTCGGGGGGTTGGTCAGCCCCAGCATTTT.

The CDR3 protein is CSARAPTASPYEQYF. CDR3 DNA sequence: TGCAGTGCTAGAGCCCCGACCGCGAGTCCCTACGAGCAGTACTTC. The chain combines TRBV20-1 with TRBJ2-7; D unresolved. V was cut by 1 base and J by 2 bases, with 15 bases left in between. This CDR3 region has 15 residues. Germline values: CDR1 DFQATT, CDR2 SNEGSKA (reference sequence).

This clonotype turned up a few times. The chain recombines TRBV20-1 with TRBJ2-7; D gene unclear. The CDR3 sequence is 14 residues long. Trimming removed 0 bases from V and 2 bases from J, with 11 bases in between. From germline, CDR1 is DFQATT and CDR2 SNEGSKA (reference sequence). CDR3 loop: CSARDEQKTYEQYF. The CDR3 DNA reads as TGCAGTGCTAGAGATGAACAGAAAACCTACGAGCAGTACTTC.

The rearrangement uses TRBV4-2 and TRBJ1-1, with D tentatively TRBD1 (6 bases). Trimming removed 1 base from V and 5 bases from J, with 11 bases in between. Per the germline V gene, CDR1 is LGHNA and CDR2 is YNFKEQ. The CDR3 length is 14 residues. CDR3 sequence (DNA): TGTGCCAGCAGCCAAGGAGGACAGAGGACTGAAGCTTTCTTT. This encodes CASSQGGQRTEAFF.

The rearrangement uses TRBV10-2 and TRBJ1-1, with D uncertain. CDR1 is WSHSY and CDR2 is SAAADI in the germline V gene. With 2 bases removed from V and 1 base from J, the gap between germline ends came to 5 bases. The CDR3 consists of 13 residues. This chain's CDR3 is CASSENRNTEAFF. The CDR3 nucleotides read TGCGCCAGCAGTGAGAACAGGAACACTGAAGCTTTCTTT.

This clonotype was detected once. The chain links TRBV11-2 to TRBJ2-7; D is unresolved. Germline V gene lookup returns CDR1 SGHAT and CDR2 FQNNGV. The CDR3 runs to 12 residues. V was clipped by 3 bases and J by 4 bases, with 7 bases between them. CDR3 loop: CASSFIEYEQYF. CDR3 bases: TGTGCCAGCAGCTTTATCGAATACGAGCAGTACTTC.

This clonotype was seen more than once but under ten times. This sequence joins TRBV3-1 and TRBJ1-1; no clear D gene. V gave up 4 bases and J gave up 6 bases, with 15 bases separating them. This CDR3 comprises 14 residues. The germline V gene has CDR1 LGHDT and CDR2 YNNKEL (reference sequence). In DNA form, the CDR3 reads TGTGCCAGCAGCCCCCGTGGGGAGGGCTCTGAAGCTTTCTTT. It codes for CASSPRGEGSEAFF.